Presented here are 18 T cell receptor beta chains from one specimen sequenced in a study of blood T cell repertoires in COVID-19. The method was immunoSEQ multiplex PCR; TCRdb's version includes in-frame clones alone and lacks a portion of them. This sample yields roughly 100,000 clones, of which around 90% are seen a single time; approximately 3.6% belongs to the top ten. Sequenced material: peripheral blood. These receptors all come from a woman aged 55-69 years with acute or convalescent COVID-19.

This chain uses TRBV19 with TRBJ1-5, with unresolved D. This CDR3 contains 14 residues. V was cut by 5 bases and J by 7 bases, with 15 bases left in between. Germline-derived CDR1 and CDR2 are LNHDA and SQIVND (reference sequence). The CDR3 nucleotides read TGTGCCAGTAGTTACGGATCCGGGTCACAGCCCCAGCATTTT. This translates into CASSYGSGSQPQHF. The full variable domain, rest sourced from reference TRBV19 and TRBJ1-5, is DGGITQSPKYLFRKEGQNVTLSCEQNLNHDAMYWYRQDPGQGLRLIYYSQIVNDFQKGDIAEGYSVSREKKESFPLTVTSAQKNPTAFYLCASSYGSGSQPQHFGDGTRLSIL.

This clone was seen more than once but under ten times. V is TRBV24-1 and J is TRBJ1-2; D possibly corresponds to TRBD1 (6 bases). Trimming pared 6 bases from V and 11 bases from J, leaving 21 bases between. The CDR3 has 14 residues. Germline values: CDR1 KGHDR, CDR2 SFDVKD. In nucleotides, the CDR3 is TGTGCCACCAGTTTGGCAGGGGCGTCCCACGAGTACACCTTC. The encoded protein is CATSLAGASHEYTF.

The J gene is TRBJ1-2, the V gene TRBV3-1 (or the pseudogene TRBV3-2); 9 nucleotides match TRBD1. This CDR3 is 16 amino acids long. V was pared by 0 bases and J by 2 bases, with 4 bases of the junction left unmatched. In germline, CDR1 is LGHDT, CDR2 YNNKEL (reference sequence). CDR3 protein: CASSQDPTGGNYGYTF. CDR3 bases: TGTGCCAGCAGCCAAGATCCGACAGGGGGGAACTATGGCTACACCTTC.

V and J are TRBV10-3 and TRBJ2-1, with 14 bases that match TRBD2. Germline CDR1 reads ENHRY; CDR2 reads SYGVKD. Trimming cost V 6 bases and J 9 bases; bases outside gene matches: 7. CDR3 size: 15 residues. DNA for the CDR3: TGTGCCATCAGCCCGACTAGCGGGAGGGCCCCTGAGCAGTTCTTC. Amino acid sequence: CAISPTSGRAPEQFF.

This chain connects TRBV15 to TRBJ1-5, with D possibly being TRBD1 (5 bases). Germline V gene data show CDR1 as LNHNV and CDR2 as YYDKDF (reference sequence). This CDR3 spans 15 amino acids. With 0 bases removed from V and 4 bases from J, the gap between germline ends came to 10 bases. CDR3 loop: CATSRDKGFNQPQHF. CDR3 in DNA: TGTGCCACCAGCAGAGATAAGGGGTTTAATCAGCCCCAGCATTTT.

This clone was detected a few times. This chain joins TRBV5-4 and TRBJ2-5, with D perhaps TRBD2 (6 bases). V gave up 2 bases and J gave up 4 bases, with 12 bases separating them. The CDR3 is made up of 14 amino acids. CDR1 and CDR2 from the germline V gene are SGHNT and YYREEE (reference sequence). CDR3 nucleotides: TGTGCCAGCAGCTTTCGGGAGCTAACAGAGACCCAGTACTTC. Protein product: CASSFRELTETQYF.

This clone was recorded only once. The CDR3 DNA is TGTGCCATCAGTGGTAGCGGGAGCTCCTACGAGCAGTACGTC. Its protein product is CAISGSGSSYEQYV. The chain joins TRBV10-3 to TRBJ2-7, with TRBD2 identical over 9 bases. Germline assignment: CDR1 ENHRY and CDR2 SYGVKD. V was pared by 4 bases and J by 0 bases, with 1 base of the junction left unmatched. There are 14 residues in the CDR3.

This clone turned up a few times. J is TRBJ1-1 and V is TRBV3-1 (or the pseudogene TRBV3-2); 11 bases are a match to TRBD1. J was trimmed by 2 bases and V by 0 bases; bases with no gene match: 2. This CDR3 has 16 amino acids. Germline lookup yields CDR1 LGHDT and CDR2 YNNKEL (reference sequence). The DNA of the CDR3 is TGTGCCAGCAGCCAAGAGAGGACAGGGGGCAACACTGAAGCTTTCTTT. It translates to CASSQERTGGNTEAFF.

The chain links TRBV9 to TRBJ2-1; 12 bases are a match to TRBD2. V lost 0 bases and J lost 6; bases outside the gene matches: 4. CDR3 size: 16 residues. Germline assignment: CDR1 SGDLS and CDR2 YYNGEE. In DNA form, the CDR3 reads TGTGCCAGCAGCGTAGCCTCGGGACTAGCGGGCAATGAGCAGTTCTTC. This translates into CASSVASGLAGNEQFF.

J is TRBJ1-1 and V is TRBV28; D possibly corresponds to TRBD1 (5 bases). Germline V gene data show CDR1 as MDHEN and CDR2 as SYDVKM. The V gene lost 2 bases and the J gene lost 3 bases, with 10 bases spanning the gap. This CDR3 region has 14 residues. The CDR3: CASSLGGGDTEAFF. CDR3 coding DNA: TGTGCCAGCAGTTTAGGCGGAGGGGACACTGAAGCTTTCTTT.

The chain combines TRBV25-1 with TRBJ1-5, with D uncertain. Germline-derived CDR1 and CDR2 are MGHDK and SYGVNS. V was pared by 3 bases and J by 0 bases, with 15 bases between. The length of the CDR3 is 17 residues. The CDR3 sequence is CASSDKQKIISNQPQHF. The CDR3 bases are TGTGCCAGCAGTGACAAACAGAAAATCATTAGCAATCAGCCCCAGCATTTT.

This chain joins TRBV2 and TRBJ1-6; maybe TRBD1 (6 bases). The length of the CDR3 is 15 residues. The V end lost 3 bases, the J end lost 12 bases, and 18 bases lay between the germline ends. The germline V gene encodes CDR1 SNHLY and CDR2 FYNNEI. The CDR3 DNA reads TGTGCCAGCAGTGATATAGGCGGGGGCCTCGGACCCCTCCACTTT. As protein: CASSDIGGGLGPLHF.

The CDR3 DNA follows: TGTGCCAGCAGACCACAGGCCATTGACGATGGCTACACCTTC. It yields the protein CASRPQAIDDGYTF. The chain recombines TRBV28 with TRBJ1-2; a possible D gene is TRBD1 (5 bases). This CDR3 is 14 amino acids long. Germline loops: CDR1 MDHEN, CDR2 SYDVKM. V was shortened by 6 bases and J by 6 bases, with 17 bases between the two germline ends.

The rearrangement joins TRBV30 to TRBJ2-7, with 11 positions matching TRBD2. This CDR3 comprises 16 residues. The germline CDR1 and CDR2 sequences are GTSNPN and SVGIG (reference sequence). J gave up 0 bases and V 3 bases, and 7 bases lay outside the gene matches. In DNA, the CDR3 is TGTGCCTGGAGAGGGCTAGCGGGAGGCCGCTCCTACGAGCAGTACTTC. Its translation: CAWRGLAGGRSYEQYF. Full variable domain (rest looked up from reference TRBV30 and TRBJ2-7): SQTIHQWPATLVQPVGSPLSLECTVEGTSNPNLYWYRQAAGRGLQLLFYSVGIGQISSEVPQNLSASRPQDRQFILSSKKLLLSDSGFYLCAWRGLAGGRSYEQYFGPGTRLTVT.

The V gene is TRBV19, the J gene TRBJ1-1, with 11 bases matching TRBD1. CDR1 and CDR2 (germline): LNHDA, SQIVND (reference sequence). Germline trimming cut 6 bases from V and 0 bases from J; bases unmatched to any gene: 12. The CDR3 covers 18 residues. CDR3 loop: CASRIPSGQGGLNTEAFF. As DNA, the CDR3 is TGTGCCAGTAGAATCCCTTCGGGACAGGGGGGGTTGAACACTGAAGCTTTCTTT.

This clone is a singleton in its sample. The chain carries TRBV18 and TRBJ1-2; tentative D call: TRBD1 (6 bases). The CDR3 covers 14 residues. Germline CDR1 and CDR2: KGHSH and LQKENI. Trimming pared 1 base from V and 8 bases from J, leaving 14 bases between. The DNA for the CDR3 is TGTGCCAGCTCACCACAGGGGGATATAGGAGGCTACACCTTC. Translating it yields CASSPQGDIGGYTF. Looking up the rest from reference TRBV18 and TRBJ1-2 gives the full variable domain: NAGVMQNPRHLVRRRGQEARLRCSPMKGHSHVYWYRQLPEEGLKFMVYLQKENIIDESGMPKERFSAEFPKEGPSILRIQQVVRGDSAAYFCASSPQGDIGGYTFGSGTRLTVV.

The chain couples TRBV7-2 to TRBJ2-3, with D possibly matching TRBD2 (6 bases). The CDR3 is 12 residues long. Germline V gene sequence: CDR1 SGHTA, CDR2 FQGNSA. V was shortened by 5 bases and J by 9 bases, with 12 bases between the two germline ends. CDR3 DNA sequence: TGTGCCAGCAGCCCATCGGGGGACACGCAGTATTTT. Protein product: CASSPSGDTQYF.

The V gene is TRBV29-1, the J gene TRBJ1-1, with D possibly matching TRBD1 (5 bases). CDR3 size: 11 residues. Germline-derived CDR1 and CDR2 are SQVTM and ANQGSEA. Trimming left V 6 bases short and J 11 bases short, with 16 bases between. The DNA of the CDR3 is TGCAGCGTCCGGACATCGGTGGCGGCTTTCTTT. Encoded protein: CSVRTSVAAFF.